The clone carrying this T cell receptor (beta chain) has just a few counts. The antigen is undetermined. Sample-barcoded 5' priming and a J-beta primer mix drove a second PCR of 7 to 11 cycles. The template-switch adaptor was a 5' adaptor with 12 random nucleotides. It tagged each cDNA molecule. TCRdb itself ran the 5' RACE reads through MiXCR, one entry per CDR3 protein. This repertoire shows 650,000 to 1,000,000 distinct CDR3 sequences, around 50% found once; its top ten account for around 18%. The sample comes from a study of blood T cells in healthy people across ages. The study's findings and limits: A roughly linear age-dependent decrease characterized TCR beta diversity per million T cells.

CDR1 and CDR2 from the germline V gene are SGHVS and FQNEAQ. CDR3 length: 13 amino acids. The TCR comes from a man older than 75 in good health. The J gene is TRBJ2-5, the V gene TRBV7-8; 8 bases map to TRBD1. The last part of the DNA fits TRBJ2-7 better; the J call may be wrong. Sequences were obtained from blood. CDR3 residues: CASSRDRPLEQYF. The DNA for the CDR3 is TGTGCCAGCAGCCGGGACAGGCCTCTCGAGCAGTACTTC.